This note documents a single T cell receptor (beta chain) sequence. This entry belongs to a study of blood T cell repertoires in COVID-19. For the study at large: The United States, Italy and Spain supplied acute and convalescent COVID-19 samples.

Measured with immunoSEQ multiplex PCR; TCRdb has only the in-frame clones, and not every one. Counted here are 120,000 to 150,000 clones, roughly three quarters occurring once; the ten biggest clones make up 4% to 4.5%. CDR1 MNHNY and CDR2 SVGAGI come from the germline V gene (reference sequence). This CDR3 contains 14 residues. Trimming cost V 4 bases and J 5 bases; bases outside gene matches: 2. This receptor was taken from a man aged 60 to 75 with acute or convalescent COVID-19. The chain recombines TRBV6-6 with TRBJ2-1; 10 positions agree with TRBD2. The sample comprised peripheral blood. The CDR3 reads CASSFGTSDNEQFF. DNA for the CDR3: TGTGCCAGCAGTTTCGGGACTAGCGACAATGAGCAGTTCTTC.